This TCR beta chain was profiled in a study of radiotherapy plus CTLA-4 blockade in lung cancer. Sequencing used immunoSEQ multiplex PCR; TCRdb keeps in-frame clones, though not all of them. The sample has tens of thousands of clones; around 86% are singletons. Germline assignment: CDR1 DFQATT and CDR2 SNEGSKA (reference sequence). CDR3 length: 11 amino acids. V gave up 6 bases and J gave up 6 bases, with 9 bases separating them. This clone was seen a single time. V and J are TRBV20-1 and TRBJ2-1; weak D call: TRBD2 (6 bases). This clonotype was obtained from a human donor with non-small cell lung cancer that progressed on radiotherapy plus ipilimumab. Sequenced material: peripheral blood, taken from a patient treated with radiotherapy plus ipilimumab. The CDR3 loop is CSAGLPNEQFF. The CDR3 region has the DNA TGCAGTGCAGGACTACCCAATGAGCAGTTCTTC.